This TCR beta chain originates from a study of OX40 agonist ivuxolimab in advanced cancers. Collection of blood occurred at baseline, at cycle 4 day 1, and at cycle 7 day 1. TCRdb keeps only in-frame clones here, not all; method: immunoSEQ multiplex PCR. The data hold 40,000 to 45,000 clones, with approximately 90% observed a single time. CDR3 length: 12 amino acids. From germline, CDR1 is GTSNPN and CDR2 SVGIG (reference sequence). V was pared by 3 bases and J by 3 bases, with 8 bases between. The source of this sequence is an adult with an advanced solid tumor such as melanoma, head and neck, liver or kidney cancer. The V call is TRBV30, the J call TRBJ1-2, with a possible D match to TRBD1 (5 bases). The source material was CD4+ or CD8+ T cells sorted from blood, sampled in a trial of the OX40 agonist ivuxolimab. In DNA form, the CDR3 reads TGTGCCTGGAGGGGGACCTACTATGGCTACACCTTC. Amino acid sequence: CAWRGTYYGYTF.